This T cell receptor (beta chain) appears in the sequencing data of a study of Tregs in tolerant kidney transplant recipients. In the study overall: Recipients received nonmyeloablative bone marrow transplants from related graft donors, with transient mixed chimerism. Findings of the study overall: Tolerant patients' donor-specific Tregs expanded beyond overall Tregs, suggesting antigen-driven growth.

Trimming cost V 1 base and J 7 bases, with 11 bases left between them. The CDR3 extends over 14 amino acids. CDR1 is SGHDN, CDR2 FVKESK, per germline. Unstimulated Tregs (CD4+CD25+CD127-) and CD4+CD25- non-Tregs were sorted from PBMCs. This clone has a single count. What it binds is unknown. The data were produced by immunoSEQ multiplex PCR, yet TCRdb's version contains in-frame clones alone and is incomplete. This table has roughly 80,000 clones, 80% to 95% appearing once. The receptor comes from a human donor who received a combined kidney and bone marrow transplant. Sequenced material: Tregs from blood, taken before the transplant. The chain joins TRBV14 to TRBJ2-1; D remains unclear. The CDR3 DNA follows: TGTGCCAGCAGCCAAGGTCTGCTTATGAATGAGCAGTTCTTC. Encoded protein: CASSQGLLMNEQFF. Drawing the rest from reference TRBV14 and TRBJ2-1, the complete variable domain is EAGVTQFPSHSVIEKGQTVTLRCDPISGHDNLYWYRRVMGKEIKFLLHFVKESKQDESGMPNNRFLAERTGGTYSTLKVQPAELEDSGVYFCASSQGLLMNEQFFGPGTRLTVL.